Listed here are 29 T cell receptor beta chains from one sample, sequenced in a study of blood T cell repertoires in COVID-19. Assay: immunoSEQ multiplex PCR; the TCRdb copy retains only in-frame clones and omits some. The sample records about 200,000 clones, roughly 84% being singletons. The material sequenced was peripheral blood. The receptors stem from a man aged 35-49 years with acute or convalescent COVID-19.

The sample holds one count of this clone. The chain combines TRBV25-1 with TRBJ1-2, with 7 bases that match TRBD1. Looked up from germline, CDR1 is MGHDK and CDR2 is SYGVNS. J was trimmed by 4 bases and V by 5 bases; bases with no gene match: 7. The CDR3 runs 14 residues. DNA for the CDR3: TGTGCCAGCAGTCAAGGGGGCACGGGCTATGGCTACACCTTC. It is translated as CASSQGGTGYGYTF.

The chain is built from TRBV2 and TRBJ2-5; 8 nucleotides align to TRBD2. The CDR3 loop spans 16 amino acids. Germline loops: CDR1 SNHLY, CDR2 FYNNEI. The V segment lost 3 bases and the J segment 0 bases; nucleotides outside the gene matches: 6. The CDR3: CASSDRLAGNQETQYF. In nucleotides, the CDR3 is TGTGCCAGCAGTGATAGGTTAGCGGGGAACCAAGAGACCCAGTACTTC.

The J gene is TRBJ1-2, the V gene TRBV7-2; TRBD1 is a possible D gene (5 bases). Germline V gives CDR1 SGHTA, CDR2 FQGNSA. CDR3 length: 12 residues. V gave up 5 bases and J gave up 8 bases, with 12 bases separating them. CDR3 bases: TGTGCCAGCAGCCTGGGGGGGGTAGGCTACACCTTC. Amino acid sequence: CASSLGGVGYTF.

V and J are TRBV5-1 and TRBJ1-6; TRBD1 agrees at 7 bases. The germline gives CDR1 SGHRS, CDR2 YFSETQ. This CDR3 is built from 16 residues. V shed 4 bases, J shed 6 bases, and the junction held 10 bases outside the gene matches. The DNA of the CDR3 is TGCGCCAGCAGCATAACGACAGGGTTCGGTAATTCACCCCTCCACTTT. Translating gives CASSITTGFGNSPLHF.

The V gene is TRBV7-9, the J gene TRBJ1-1; D ambiguous. CDR3 length: 15 amino acids. Germline V lookup: CDR1 SEHNR, CDR2 FQNEAQ (reference sequence). Trimming removed 6 bases from V and 0 bases from J, with 14 bases in between. The CDR3 loop is CASRSELAMNTEAFF. CDR3 bases: TGTGCCAGCAGGTCAGAATTGGCCATGAACACTGAAGCTTTCTTT.

V is TRBV7-9 and J is TRBJ1-2; D gene unclear. V was trimmed by 5 bases and J by 3 bases, leaving 19 bases between them. Germline V gene lookup returns CDR1 SEHNR and CDR2 FQNEAQ (reference sequence). CDR3 length equals 16 residues. CDR3 protein: CASSAYTTTVDYGYTF. CDR3 bases: TGTGCCAGCAGCGCGTATACAACCACAGTGGACTATGGCTACACCTTC.

This clone was counted a single time. This chain joins TRBV5-1 and TRBJ1-1, with D hard to call. V was pared by 4 bases and J by 2 bases, with 9 bases between. The CDR3 spans 13 residues. Germline V CDR1 and CDR2: SGHRS, YFSETQ. The CDR3 spells CASSQTGNTEAFF. For the CDR3, the DNA is TGCGCCAGCAGCCAAACGGGTAACACTGAAGCTTTCTTT.

This chain uses TRBV19 with TRBJ1-5; 8 bases fit TRBD1. Germline CDR1 and CDR2: LNHDA and SQIVND (reference sequence). V lost 3 bases, J lost 2 bases, and 9 bases stayed unmatched. The CDR3 consists of 17 residues. The CDR3 region has the DNA TGTGCCAGTAGTATCGACGACAGGGGATTGGGCAATCAGCCCCAGCATTTT. It specifies CASSIDDRGLGNQPQHF.

The chain recombines TRBV19 with TRBJ1-1, with 8 bases identical to TRBD1. The CDR3 is made up of 13 amino acids. V gave up 7 bases and J gave up 7 bases; unmatched junction bases: 8. CDR1 is LNHDA and CDR2 is SQIVND in the germline V gene (reference sequence). As DNA, the CDR3 is TGTGCCAGTAAGGAGCAGGGGGCTTTTGAAGCTTTCTTT. It translates to CASKEQGAFEAFF.

This chain links TRBV5-1 with TRBJ1-1; D may be TRBD1 (6 bases). The length of the CDR3 is 11 residues. V gave up 0 bases and J gave up 11 bases, with 8 bases separating them. Germline CDR1 and CDR2: SGHRS and YFSETQ. The CDR3 bases are TGCGCCAGCAGCTTGGCCCAGGGGGCTTTCTTT. Amino acid sequence: CASSLAQGAFF.

V usage is TRBV19 and J usage is TRBJ1-5, with TRBD1 matching over 12 bases. This CDR3 region has 17 residues. Germline V gives CDR1 LNHDA, CDR2 SQIVND (reference sequence). V lost 4 bases and J lost 3; bases outside the gene matches: 7. CDR3 region: CASSRDRGRGYNQPQHF. The CDR3 bases are TGTGCCAGTAGTAGGGACAGGGGGCGGGGGTACAATCAGCCCCAGCATTTT.

The genes are TRBV28 and TRBJ1-5; no definite D call. This CDR3 is 13 amino acids long. V gave up 8 bases and J gave up 4 bases, with 12 bases separating them. Germline V CDR1 and CDR2: MDHEN, SYDVKM. The CDR3 DNA follows: TGTGCCAGCTGCTCGGGTGGGAATCAGCCCCAGCATTTT. Its protein product is CASCSGGNQPQHF.

This clone was seen a few times. V is TRBV2 and J is TRBJ2-2; D ambiguous. The CDR3 runs to 16 residues. With 2 bases removed from V and 2 bases from J, the gap between germline ends came to 12 bases. Germline CDR1 and CDR2: SNHLY and FYNNEI. CDR3 coding DNA: TGTGCCAGCAGTGAAAGGTTAAGCGCCAACACCGGGGAGCTGTTTTTT. Its protein product is CASSERLSANTGELFF.

The chain has TRBV19 and TRBJ2-2; weak D call: TRBD2 (5 bases). The CDR3 length is 15 residues. CDR1 and CDR2 (germline): LNHDA, SQIVND (reference sequence). The ends were cut back, 3 bases at V and 4 bases at J, with 12 bases in the middle. Written as DNA, the CDR3 is TGTGCCAGTAGTATTTACCGGGAAGGCACCGGGGAGCTGTTTTTT. It encodes CASSIYREGTGELFF.

V usage is TRBV4-3 and J usage is TRBJ2-2, with D hard to call. V lost 4 bases and J lost 5, with 20 bases in between. Germline V gives CDR1 LGHNA, CDR2 YSLEER. This CDR3 comprises 17 residues. The CDR3 region has the DNA TGCGCCAGCAGCCCAGGTGACCAGGCCATTAGGACCGGGGAGCTGTTTTTT. It codes for CASSPGDQAIRTGELFF.

This chain uses TRBV15 with TRBJ2-1; TRBD2 matches at 8 bases. The ends lost 3 bases at V and 4 bases at J; junction bases unmatched: 5. The germline gives CDR1 LNHNV, CDR2 YYDKDF (reference sequence). The CDR3 is made up of 15 amino acids. Written as DNA, the CDR3 is TGTGCCACCAGCAGCGGCCTAGCGGGTTACAATGAGCAGTTCTTC. Translating gives CATSSGLAGYNEQFF.

This clone was observed once. The V call is TRBV15, the J call TRBJ2-4; D remains ambiguous. The CDR3 consists of 12 residues. V was trimmed by 5 bases and J by 8 bases, leaving 10 bases between them. Germline loops: CDR1 LNHNV, CDR2 YYDKDF (reference sequence). This CDR3 is CATSHEAYIQYF. CDR3 DNA sequence: TGTGCCACCAGCCACGAAGCGTACATTCAGTACTTC.

The J gene is TRBJ2-1, the V gene TRBV6-6; possible D gene TRBD2, 5 bases. Trimming removed 6 bases at V and 15 bases at J, with 18 bases between. The CDR3 has 12 residues. The germline CDR1 and CDR2 sequences are MNHNY and SVGAGI (reference sequence). The CDR3 protein is CASSSTEGSRFF. The DNA of the CDR3 is TGTGCCAGCAGCTCTACTGAGGGTTCACGGTTCTTC.

A few counts support this clone. V gene TRBV9 combines with J gene TRBJ2-7; 7 bases agree with TRBD2. The trim removed 3 bases at V and 0 bases at J, leaving 6 bases unmatched. The V gene's germline CDR1 is SGDLS and CDR2 YYNGEE. The CDR3 is made up of 15 amino acids. This chain's CDR3 is CASSERSGNSYEQYF. CDR3 DNA: TGTGCCAGCAGCGAAAGGAGCGGGAACTCCTACGAGCAGTACTTC.

This clone came up once. The chain is built from TRBV19 and TRBJ2-2; 7 nucleotides align to TRBD2. From germline, CDR1 is LNHDA and CDR2 SQIVND (reference sequence). The CDR3 has 17 amino acids. Unmatched junction bases numbered 16, after V lost 7 bases and J lost 5 bases. The CDR3 reads CASTIGRLGNPTGELFF. Here the CDR3 DNA reads TGTGCCAGTACCATCGGGAGGCTCGGGAATCCTACCGGGGAGCTGTTTTTT.

This rearrangement joins TRBV30 to TRBJ2-6; D is undetermined. V was shortened by 8 bases and J by 12 bases, with 14 bases between the two germline ends. This CDR3 contains 11 residues. Per the germline V gene, CDR1 is GTSNPN and CDR2 is SVGIG (reference sequence). CDR3 sequence reads: CALVASGVLTF. CDR3 bases: TGTGCCCTTGTTGCTTCGGGCGTCCTGACTTTC.

The rearrangement joins TRBV19 to TRBJ1-6; 8 positions agree with TRBD1. Per germline, CDR1 LNHDA and CDR2 SQIVND (reference sequence). There are 13 residues in the CDR3. After removal of 7 bases from V and 7 bases from J, the junction contained 3 bases not matched to a gene. CDR3 DNA: TGTGCCAGTAAGGACAGGGAGAATTCACCCCTCCACTTT. This codes for CASKDRENSPLHF.

The J gene is TRBJ2-4, the V gene TRBV10-3; no clear D gene. This CDR3 is built from 12 residues. V was pared by 3 bases and J by 3 bases, with 3 bases between. The germline V gene encodes CDR1 ENHRY and CDR2 SYGVKD. The CDR3 bases are TGTGCCATCAGTGACAGCAAAAACATTCAGTACTTC. Its translation is CAISDSKNIQYF.

The chain has TRBV30 and TRBJ1-2, with no clear D. V lost 0 bases, J lost 8 bases, and 10 bases lay in between. The germline V gene encodes CDR1 GTSNPN and CDR2 SVGIG (reference sequence). The CDR3 totals 12 residues. CDR3 sequence reads: CAWSVTSGGYTF. The CDR3 DNA follows: TGTGCCTGGAGTGTGACGAGCGGGGGCTACACCTTC.

The V gene is TRBV7-8, the J gene TRBJ2-5; 7 bases are a match to TRBD2. J gave up 0 bases and V 5 bases, and 18 bases lay outside the gene matches. The CDR3 loop spans 19 amino acids. Germline CDR1 is SGHVS and CDR2 is FQNEAQ. In DNA, the CDR3 is TGTGCCAGCAGCACCTACTTGGGAGGGCCGGGCTCGAACCAAGAGACCCAGTACTTC. Its protein is CASSTYLGGPGSNQETQYF.

As concerns this clone: Germline is not matched at one junction end, which may reflect a read error. This sequence joins TRBV2 and TRBJ1-5; the match to TRBD1 covers 7 bases. The germline gives CDR1 SNHLY, CDR2 FYNNEI. This CDR3 contains 15 residues. The chain's CDR3 is CASREVGQGNQPQHF. For the CDR3, the DNA is TGTGCCAGCAGAGAAGTCGGACAGGGCAATCAGCCCCAGCATTTT.

This clone came up many times. The V gene is TRBV6-2 or TRBV6-3, the J gene TRBJ2-1, with 9 nucleotides matching TRBD2. This CDR3 has 18 residues. Trimming cost V 6 bases and J 2 bases; bases outside gene matches: 14. Germline V gives CDR1 MNHEY, CDR2 SVGEGT. The chain's CDR3 is CASSVLAGGSVAYNEQFF. The CDR3 DNA follows: TGTGCCAGCAGCGTACTAGCGGGCGGTTCGGTGGCCTACAATGAGCAGTTCTTC.

The chain carries TRBV30 and TRBJ1-5; no clear D. Germline lookup yields CDR1 GTSNPN and CDR2 SVGIG (reference sequence). This CDR3 is 14 amino acids long. V dropped 4 bases and J dropped 6 bases, with 16 bases sitting between them. The CDR3 nucleotides read TGTGCCTGGACCCAAGACAAGGGAGGTCAGCCCCAGCATTTT. Translation gives CAWTQDKGGQPQHF.

This chain connects TRBV7-2 to TRBJ2-5, with D possibly being TRBD1 (5 bases). Looked up from germline, CDR1 is SGHTA and CDR2 is FQGNSA. This CDR3 spans 14 amino acids. The V end lost 5 bases, the J end lost 7 bases, and 17 bases lay between the germline ends. In nucleotides, the CDR3 is TGTGCCAGCAGCATCAACGGCAGGGTGGGGACCCAGTACTTC. The encoded protein is CASSINGRVGTQYF. Combining the CDR3 with reference TRBV7-2 and TRBJ2-5 gives the whole variable domain GAGVSQSPSNKVTEKGKDVELRCDPISGHTALYWYRQSLGQGLEFLIYFQGNSAPDKSGLPSDRFSAERTGGSVSTLTIQRTQQEDSAVYLCASSINGRVGTQYFGPGTRLLVL.